This TCR beta chain is drawn from a study of blood T cell repertoires in COVID-19. On the study more broadly: COVID-19 samples collected from the United States, Italy and Spain covered acute and convalescent phases.

The method was immunoSEQ multiplex PCR; TCRdb's version includes in-frame clones alone and lacks a portion of them. Among fewer than 200,000 clones listed, over 80% were seen once. The CDR3 consists of 18 residues. Per germline, CDR1 SGHNT and CDR2 YYREEE (reference sequence). The V end was cut by 4 bases, the J end by 5 bases, with 27 bases between. Participants had their cohort set by participant-reported clinical history. This clone was recorded once. This clonotype was sampled from a woman between 50 and 59 years old who had recovered from COVID-19. This chain connects TRBV5-4 to TRBJ1-1; perhaps TRBD1 as D (6 bases). Input material: PBMCs or T cells enriched from blood (not recorded which). DNA for the CDR3: TGTGCCAGCAGCCCACGTCCCGGGACATCCACCCTAGGAACTGAAGCTTTCTTT. This gives the protein CASSPRPGTSTLGTEAFF.